This TCR beta chain is from a study of blood T cell repertoires in COVID-19. The table came from immunoSEQ multiplex PCR; TCRdb's copy has only in-frame clones and leaves some out. The sample gives some 290,000 clones, more than 85% of which show up once; roughly 3.9% is in the top ten. V was trimmed by 4 bases and J by 7 bases, leaving 20 bases between them. The CDR3 sequence is 15 residues long. The germline V gene has CDR1 SGHRS and CDR2 YFSETQ. The chain recombines TRBV5-1 with TRBJ1-1; a possible D gene is TRBD1 (5 bases). This receptor was identified in a woman under 40 who had been exposed to COVID-19. The sequenced material came from PBMCs or T cells enriched from blood (not recorded which). DNA of the CDR3: TGCGCCAGCAGCCAACCCGGGACTAATGAGGGTGAAGCTTTCTTT. Translating gives CASSQPGTNEGEAFF. The variable domain in full, with the rest retrieved from reference TRBV5-1 and TRBJ1-1, is KAGVTQTPRYLIKTRGQQVTLSCSPISGHRSVSWYQQTPGQGLQFLFEYFSETQRNKGNFPGRFSGRQFSNSRSEMNVSTLELGDSALYLCASSQPGTNEGEAFFGQGTRLTVV.